Below, 21 T cell receptor beta chains from the same sample are listed, as sequenced in a study of blood T cell repertoires in COVID-19. Repertoires were generated with immunoSEQ multiplex PCR, while TCRdb's copy carries only in-frame clones and drops some. The table has about 210,000 clones, 75% to 90% seen once. Sequencing was carried out using peripheral blood. These receptors were taken from a man between 60 and 70 years old with acute or convalescent COVID-19.

The gene calls are TRBV5-4 and TRBJ1-2; 7 nucleotides agree with TRBD1. Per the germline V gene, CDR1 is SGHNT and CDR2 is YYREEE (reference sequence). Germline trimming cut 2 bases from V and 8 bases from J; bases unmatched to any gene: 6. This CDR3 region has 13 residues. CDR3 in DNA: TGTGCCAGCAGCTTAGACAGGGATAAAGGCTACACCTTC. The encoded protein is CASSLDRDKGYTF.

The chain recombines TRBV24-1 with TRBJ2-1; D possibly corresponds to TRBD2 (6 bases). V was trimmed by 5 bases and J by 4 bases, leaving 14 bases between them. Germline CDR1 reads KGHDR; CDR2 reads SFDVKD. CDR3 size: 15 residues. The CDR3 here is CATSAPAGAYNEQFF. The CDR3, as DNA: TGTGCCACCAGTGCCCCAGCGGGTGCTTACAATGAGCAGTTCTTC.

The V gene is TRBV27, the J gene TRBJ2-3, with 14 bases that match TRBD2. Germline V gene data show CDR1 as MNHEY and CDR2 as SMNVEV (reference sequence). The length of the CDR3 is 18 residues. Trimming cost V 2 bases and J 5 bases; bases outside gene matches: 9. The CDR3 protein is CASSLMTSGGAVGDTQYF. The CDR3 region has the DNA TGTGCCAGCAGTTTAATGACTAGCGGGGGGGCCGTTGGAGATACGCAGTATTTT.

The gene calls are TRBV19 and TRBJ1-4; 9 bases fit TRBD1. Germline values: CDR1 LNHDA, CDR2 SQIVND (reference sequence). This CDR3 contains 17 residues. V shed 6 bases and J 9 bases; nucleotides not matched to a gene: 17. DNA for the CDR3: TGTGCCAGTAGCTTCGCCCAAGAGGGACAGGGTCGGAAAAAACTGTTTTTT. This codes for CASSFAQEGQGRKKLFF.

This clone was counted a few times. The rearrangement links TRBV12-5 to TRBJ2-2, with D perhaps matching TRBD2 (5 bases). This CDR3 is built from 14 residues. Germline-derived CDR1 and CDR2 are LGHNT and FRNRAP. The ends were cut back, 6 bases at V and 0 bases at J, with 8 bases in the middle. For the CDR3, the DNA is TGTGCTAGTGGCACCGGGGCGAACACCGGGGAGCTGTTTTTT. Translating it yields CASGTGANTGELFF. The full variable domain, in which reference TRBV12-5 and TRBJ2-2 provide the parts outside the CDR3, is DARVTQTPRHKVTEMGQEVTMRCQPILGHNTVFWYRQTMMQGLELLAYFRNRAPLDDSGMPKDRFSAEMPDATLATLKIQPSEPRDSAVYFCASGTGANTGELFFGEGSRLTVL.

V usage is TRBV10-3 and J usage is TRBJ2-5; TRBD1 agrees at 7 bases. The junction had 8 bases not matched to a gene; V was cut back by 5 bases and J by 5 bases. CDR3 size: 14 residues. Germline V gene data show CDR1 as ENHRY and CDR2 as SYGVKD. CDR3 amino acids: CAISRDSPEETQYF. DNA for the CDR3: TGTGCCATCAGTCGGGACAGTCCTGAGGAGACCCAGTACTTC.

The V and J genes are TRBV11-1 and TRBJ2-3; 8 nucleotides agree with TRBD2. The germline gives CDR1 SGHAT, CDR2 FQDESV (reference sequence). The CDR3 covers 16 residues. V trimming: 2 bases; J trimming: 0 bases; junction bases outside the gene matches: 4. In DNA form, the CDR3 reads TGTGCCAGCAGCTTAACAGCGGGGGTTAGCACAGATACGCAGTATTTT. Amino acid sequence: CASSLTAGVSTDTQYF.

There are a few counts of this clone. The gene calls are TRBV12-3 or TRBV12-4 and TRBJ2-4, with D perhaps matching TRBD2 (6 bases). V was trimmed by 4 bases and J by 11 bases, leaving 15 bases between them. The CDR3 runs to 13 residues. CDR3 residues: CASSSRLETVQYF. CDR3 in DNA: TGTGCCAGCAGTTCGAGACTAGAAACGGTTCAGTACTTC.

In its sample, this clone was seen a few times. The chain uses TRBV4-1 and TRBJ1-3; 10 positions agree with TRBD1. This CDR3 comprises 15 residues. Unmatched junction bases numbered 5, after V lost 5 bases and J lost 4 bases. Per germline, CDR1 MGHRA and CDR2 YSYEKL. For the CDR3, the DNA is TGCGCCAGCAGCTTTGACAGGGGGCAGGGAAACACCATATATTTT. Its protein is CASSFDRGQGNTIYF.

The CDR3 coding sequence is TGTGCCAGCAGCCAAGAAGTGAGGGATAAGACCACCTACGAGCAGTACTTC. Amino acids: CASSQEVRDKTTYEQYF. The rearrangement joins TRBV3-1 (or the pseudogene TRBV3-2) to TRBJ2-7; a weak D match, TRBD2 (5 bases). The V gene lost 0 bases and the J gene lost 2 bases, with 17 bases spanning the gap. Germline CDR1 LGHDT, CDR2 YNNKEL (reference sequence). CDR3 length: 17 amino acids.

This rearrangement joins TRBV28 to TRBJ2-5; perhaps TRBD1 as D (7 bases). This CDR3 region has 17 residues. The V gene's germline CDR1 is MDHEN and CDR2 SYDVKM. Trimming stripped 3 bases from V and 5 bases from J, with 22 bases between. The CDR3, as DNA: TGTGCCAGCAGTTTCCCACTGACAGGGCGACGGGGGGAGACCCAGTACTTC. Translating gives CASSFPLTGRRGETQYF. Full variable domain (outside the CDR3, taken from reference TRBV28 and TRBJ2-5): DVKVTQSSRYLVKRTGEKVFLECVQDMDHENMFWYRQDPGLGLRLIYFSYDVKMKEKGDIPEGYSVSREKKERFSLILESASTNQTSMYLCASSFPLTGRRGETQYFGPGTRLLVL.

This clone turned up a few times. The chain uses TRBV19 and TRBJ1-5; perhaps TRBD1 as D (5 bases). Germline V gene lookup returns CDR1 LNHDA and CDR2 SQIVND (reference sequence). The germline V and J ends were trimmed by 7 bases and 9 bases, with 16 bases remaining between them. The CDR3 spans 13 residues. Here the CDR3 reads CASNGGGFGPQHF. The CDR3 bases are TGTGCCAGTAATGGGGGAGGTTTTGGGCCCCAGCATTTT.

The V and J genes are TRBV4-3 and TRBJ2-5; 8 nucleotides match TRBD1. This CDR3 comprises 15 residues. The germline V gene encodes CDR1 LGHNA and CDR2 YSLEER. J was trimmed by 2 bases and V by 1 base; bases with no gene match: 3. The CDR3 protein is CASSQGGQVQETQYF. The CDR3 bases are TGCGCCAGCAGCCAAGGGGGACAGGTTCAAGAGACCCAGTACTTC.

This rearrangement joins TRBV6-6 to TRBJ1-5; unclear D gene. This CDR3 region has 14 residues. V lost 10 bases, J lost 4 bases, and 17 bases lay in between. Germline CDR1 MNHNY, CDR2 SVGAGI (reference sequence). CDR3 protein: CATFGLLSNQPQHF. DNA of the CDR3: TGTGCCACCTTCGGACTCTTGTCGAATCAGCCCCAGCATTTT.

This chain joins TRBV4-2 and TRBJ2-7; TRBD2 is a possible D gene (5 bases). From germline, CDR1 is LGHNA and CDR2 YNFKEQ. V lost 0 bases to trimming and J lost 4 bases, with 7 bases between them. The CDR3 loop spans 13 amino acids. The DNA for the CDR3 is TGTGCCAGCAGCCAAGATCGGGGTTACGAGCAGTACTTC. Translation gives CASSQDRGYEQYF.

This sequence joins TRBV24-1 and TRBJ2-3, with 10 bases that match TRBD1. CDR1 and CDR2 (germline): KGHDR, SFDVKD. The J segment lost 5 bases and the V segment lost 3 bases, leaving 4 bases of the junction unmatched. This CDR3 is built from 15 residues. The CDR3: CATSDGGQGIDTQYF. In nucleotides, the CDR3 is TGTGCCACCAGTGATGGGGGACAGGGGATAGATACGCAGTATTTT.

The chain uses TRBV19 and TRBJ1-5; D unresolved. There are 12 residues in the CDR3. The germline V gene encodes CDR1 LNHDA and CDR2 SQIVND (reference sequence). Trimming stripped 3 bases from V and 5 bases from J, with 5 bases between. As DNA, the CDR3 is TGTGCCAGTAGTATCGTCTATCAGCCCCAGCATTTT. Its translation: CASSIVYQPQHF. Full variable domain (remainder filled in from reference TRBV19 and TRBJ1-5): DGGITQSPKYLFRKEGQNVTLSCEQNLNHDAMYWYRQDPGQGLRLIYYSQIVNDFQKGDIAEGYSVSREKKESFPLTVTSAQKNPTAFYLCASSIVYQPQHFGDGTRLSIL.

V and J are TRBV24-1 and TRBJ1-2; 7 bases are shared with TRBD1. The V gene's germline CDR1 is KGHDR and CDR2 SFDVKD. With 3 bases clipped from V and 8 bases from J, the junction kept 14 bases outside the gene matches. There are 16 residues in the CDR3. The CDR3: CATSDPTLGGGKGYTF. The CDR3 DNA reads TGTGCCACCAGTGATCCGACTTTAGGGGGCGGAAAAGGCTACACCTTC.

The chain couples TRBV10-3 to TRBJ2-5, with TRBD1 matching 9 bases. The CDR3 totals 16 residues. V trimming: 2 bases; J trimming: 5 bases; junction bases outside the gene matches: 9. CDR1 is ENHRY and CDR2 is SYGVKD in the germline V gene. CDR3 sequence (DNA): TGTGCCATCAGTGAGCCGGGACAGGGAATAAGGGAGACCCAGTACTTC. It encodes CAISEPGQGIRETQYF.

CDR3: CASSDRDRGDTQYF. DNA for the CDR3: TGTGCCAGCAGTGACCGGGACAGGGGAGATACGCAGTATTTT. The chain recombines TRBV2 with TRBJ2-3, with TRBD1 identical over 10 bases. The length of the CDR3 is 14 residues. Trimming took 3 bases from V and 5 from J; bases not matched to a gene: 2. The germline V gene has CDR1 SNHLY and CDR2 FYNNEI.

The chain uses TRBV3-1 (or the pseudogene TRBV3-2) and TRBJ1-2; TRBD1 is a possible D gene (5 bases). The CDR3 extends over 15 amino acids. The V gene's germline CDR1 is LGHDT and CDR2 YNNKEL (reference sequence). The germline V and J ends were trimmed by 1 base and 1 base, with 10 bases remaining between them. The CDR3 coding sequence is TGTGCCAGCAGCCAAGGCCGACAGTTTAACTATGGCTACACCTTC. Its protein is CASSQGRQFNYGYTF.